This TCR beta chain originates from a study of blood T cell repertoires in COVID-19. Study-wide background: Samples of COVID-19 (acute and convalescent) were obtained from the United States, Italy and Spain.

The germline V gene has CDR1 KGHDR and CDR2 SFDVKD. V trimming: 8 bases; J trimming: 6 bases; junction bases outside the gene matches: 10. The CDR3 is 14 amino acids. Cohorts were determined from participant-reported clinical history. Cohort 3 donors counted as recovered after two negative PCRs, clearance, or resolved symptoms. In the authors' methods: It was from reference gene primer amplification that nucleated cell counts were estimated. The table came from immunoSEQ multiplex PCR; TCRdb's copy has only in-frame clones and leaves some out. The V and J calls and the clone size are those of that table, but D and trimming were determined from the DNA. The sample includes 150,000 to 200,000 clones, 82% of them seen just once.

This sequence was found in a man aged 55 to 70 who had recovered from COVID-19. This chain uses TRBV24-1 with TRBJ2-3; 7 bases fit TRBD2. The sequenced sample was PBMCs or T cells enriched from blood (not recorded which). The CDR3 DNA is TGTGCCACCATGGGAGGGCAGGCCATTGATACGCAGTATTTT. Translating it yields CATMGGQAIDTQYF.